The clone carrying this TCR beta chain was seen only a few times. This specimen belongs to a study of blood T cell repertoires in COVID-19. Study details: Symptom resolution, clearance, or two negative PCRs marked donors in Cohort 3 as recovered.

Clones were sequenced by immunoSEQ multiplex PCR, and TCRdb holds only the in-frame ones, with some missing. The sample gives roughly 150,000 clones, under 90% of which show up once; 3% to 4% is in the top ten. The sequenced sample consisted of PBMCs or T cells enriched from blood (not recorded which). The source of this sequence is a man aged 50-60 years in a cohort exposed to, infected with or recovered from COVID-19 (not recorded which).

CDR3 DNA sequence: TGTGCCAGCAGTTTAACTAACACTGAAGCTTTCTTT. Residues: CASSLTNTEAFF. The V gene is TRBV28, the J gene TRBJ1-1; D gene ambiguous. Trimming left V 2 bases short and J 2 bases short, with 3 bases between. The CDR3 sequence is 12 residues long. Germline V lookup: CDR1 MDHEN, CDR2 SYDVKM.